A single sample gave rise to the 21 T cell receptor beta chains below, sequenced in a study of radiation and T cells in renal cell carcinoma. Time point here: baseline pretreatment blood. Treatment of the sample: 15 Gy SBRT to primary tumor, nephrectomy 4 weeks later. Generated by immunoSEQ multiplex PCR, the TCRdb table keeps only in-frame clones and is missing some. This table holds 90,000 to 95,000 clones, 82% found once. The sample here was blood, taken from a patient whose treatment included radiotherapy and nephrectomy. Receptors originate from a man aged 55-75 years with renal cell carcinoma.

The chain joins TRBV19 to TRBJ2-1; 13 bases are a match to TRBD2. Germline V gene sequence: CDR1 LNHDA, CDR2 SQIVND (reference sequence). The V segment lost 3 bases and the J segment 9 bases; nucleotides outside the gene matches: 5. This CDR3 has 15 amino acids. CDR3 nucleotides: TGTGCCAGTAGTATCCCCGGACTAGCGGGAGCTGAGCAGTTCTTC. Translating gives CASSIPGLAGAEQFF.

The chain combines TRBV4-3 with TRBJ1-1; TRBD1 might be the D (6 bases). CDR3 length equals 15 residues. Germline-derived CDR1 and CDR2 are LGHNA and YSLEER. The V end lost 4 bases, the J end lost 5 bases, and 17 bases lay between the germline ends. The CDR3 DNA reads as TGCGCCAGCAGCCGCTTGGACAGCGAGACAACTGAAGCTTTCTTT. Translated, it gives CASSRLDSETTEAFF.

The chain links TRBV9 to TRBJ2-3; 7 bases are shared with TRBD2. Unmatched junction bases numbered 9, after V lost 4 bases and J lost 1 base. From germline, CDR1 is SGDLS and CDR2 YYNGEE. The CDR3 has 16 amino acids. The CDR3 is CASSRGVDWGTDTQYF. In nucleotides, the CDR3 is TGTGCCAGCAGCCGGGGGGTCGACTGGGGCACAGATACGCAGTATTTT.

The J gene is TRBJ2-3, the V gene TRBV27; D not resolved. The germline CDR1 and CDR2 sequences are MNHEY and SMNVEV (reference sequence). Between the trimmed V and J ends, which lost 5 bases and 3 bases, there was a span of 12 bases. The CDR3 has 14 residues. In DNA, the CDR3 is TGTGCCAGCAGTCCACGAGAAGGAACAGATACGCAGTATTTT. Translated: CASSPREGTDTQYF.

This chain connects TRBV5-1 to TRBJ2-3; TRBD2 agrees at 10 bases. Germline values: CDR1 SGHRS, CDR2 YFSETQ. With V trimmed by 4 bases and J by 0 bases, 11 bases remained unmatched. CDR3 length: 18 residues. This CDR3 reads CASSPPGGLAMSTDTQYF. The CDR3 bases are TGCGCCAGCAGCCCCCCCGGGGGACTAGCGATGAGCACAGATACGCAGTATTTT.

The chain is built from TRBV28 and TRBJ1-5, with D unclear. The CDR3 consists of 12 residues. CDR1 MDHEN and CDR2 SYDVKM come from the germline V gene. Trimming took 5 bases from V and 3 from J, leaving 5 bases between them. The chain's CDR3 is CASSIPNQPQHF. The CDR3 DNA is TGTGCCAGCAGTATCCCCAATCAGCCCCAGCATTTT. The full variable domain, with the rest looked up from reference TRBV28 and TRBJ1-5, is DVKVTQSSRYLVKRTGEKVFLECVQDMDHENMFWYRQDPGLGLRLIYFSYDVKMKEKGDIPEGYSVSREKKERFSLILESASTNQTSMYLCASSIPNQPQHFGDGTRLSIL.

The CDR3 DNA sequence: TGTGCCTGGAGTGTACTGTCCAGGGGTAGAGGCTACACCTTC. This gives the protein CAWSVLSRGRGYTF. V gene TRBV30 combines with J gene TRBJ1-2; D possibly corresponds to TRBD1 (6 bases). Trimming left V 0 bases short and J 8 bases short, with 16 bases between. Germline CDR1 is GTSNPN and CDR2 is SVGIG (reference sequence). The CDR3 consists of 14 residues.

The chain is built from TRBV30 and TRBJ1-1, with 7 bases fitting TRBD1. CDR1 and CDR2 (germline): GTSNPN, SVGIG (reference sequence). The CDR3 contains 15 residues. Trimming took 5 bases from V and 1 from J; bases not matched to a gene: 10. This CDR3 is CAWGHRGRWNTEAFF. The DNA of the CDR3 is TGTGCCTGGGGACACAGGGGCAGGTGGAACACTGAAGCTTTCTTT.

The CDR3 protein is CASSLISNEQFF. CDR3 DNA sequence: TGTGCCAGCAGCTTAATTAGTAATGAGCAGTTCTTC. The chain is built from TRBV7-8 and TRBJ2-1; D unclear. Germline loops: CDR1 SGHVS, CDR2 FQNEAQ. This CDR3 is 12 amino acids long. Trimming shortened V by 2 bases and J by 7 bases, and 6 bases separated the two germline ends. Based on the CDR3 plus reference TRBV7-8 and TRBJ2-1, the full variable domain is GAGVSQSPRYKVAKRGQDVALRCDPISGHVSLFWYQQALGQGPEFLTYFQNEAQLDKSGLPSDRFFAERPEGSVSTLKIQRTQQEDSAVYLCASSLISNEQFFGPGTRLTVL.

The genes are TRBV28 and TRBJ1-2; D not resolved. The CDR3 is 13 residues long. Germline CDR1 MDHEN, CDR2 SYDVKM. Between the trimmed V and J ends, which lost 2 bases and 4 bases, there was a span of 8 bases. In nucleotides, the CDR3 is TGTGCCAGCAGTTTACAGCGGATCTATGGCTACACCTTC. Its translation is CASSLQRIYGYTF.

This clone was observed a few times. The chain has TRBV14 and TRBJ1-2; the D is unclear. Germline V gene lookup returns CDR1 SGHDN and CDR2 FVKESK. The length of the CDR3 is 15 residues. V was shortened by 0 bases and J by 0 bases, with 8 bases between the two germline ends. The CDR3 DNA reads TGTGCCAGCAGCCAAGATAGGACCTCTAACTATGGCTACACCTTC. Residues: CASSQDRTSNYGYTF.

The chain is built from TRBV7-9 and TRBJ2-7; 7 bases fit TRBD1. The V and J ends lost 5 bases and 3 bases, in that order; junction bases with no gene match: 4. CDR3 size: 13 residues. Germline-derived CDR1 and CDR2 are SEHNR and FQNEAQ (reference sequence). The CDR3 here is CASSRRDSYEQYF. The CDR3 bases are TGTGCCAGCAGCCGCCGGGACAGCTACGAGCAGTACTTC.

This clone was seen a few times. This chain uses TRBV5-5 with TRBJ2-7; 11 nucleotides agree with TRBD2. The J segment lost 2 bases and the V segment lost 1 base, leaving 8 bases of the junction unmatched. Germline values: CDR1 SGHKS, CDR2 YYEKEE (reference sequence). The CDR3 totals 17 residues. The CDR3 sequence is CASSLTPTGLAAYEQYF. The CDR3 region has the DNA TGTGCCAGCAGCTTGACCCCTACGGGACTAGCGGCCTACGAGCAGTACTTC.

This clone was picked up one time. The gene calls are TRBV6-5 and TRBJ2-7; D is ambiguous. CDR1 MNHEY and CDR2 SVGAGI come from the germline V gene. This CDR3 region has 15 residues. The ends were cut back, 2 bases at V and 6 bases at J, with 17 bases in the middle. CDR3 loop: CASSYPTLGPSEQYF. The DNA of the CDR3 is TGTGCCAGCAGTTACCCCACTCTTGGACCCAGCGAGCAGTACTTC.

The V and J genes are TRBV7-2 and TRBJ2-3, with 12 bases fitting TRBD2. V was clipped by 3 bases and J by 11 bases; unmatched bases: 15. Germline loops: CDR1 SGHTA, CDR2 FQGNSA. This CDR3 region has 17 residues. CDR3 coding DNA: TGTGCCAGCAGCTTCCCCCCTCTAGCGGGGGGGGTCATCGGGCAGTATTTT. This gives the protein CASSFPPLAGGVIGQYF.

The chain carries TRBV7-9 and TRBJ2-2; no reliable D call. The CDR3 spans 14 residues. The germline CDR1 and CDR2 sequences are SEHNR and FQNEAQ (reference sequence). V shed 4 bases and J shed 0 bases, with 6 bases lying between them. The DNA of the CDR3 is TGTGCCAGCAGCTCCGCTTCGAACACCGGGGAGCTGTTTTTT. This encodes CASSSASNTGELFF.

V and J are TRBV28 and TRBJ2-1; the match to TRBD2 covers 7 bases. The V gene's germline CDR1 is MDHEN and CDR2 SYDVKM. The CDR3 loop spans 16 amino acids. J was trimmed by 8 bases and V by 5 bases; bases with no gene match: 15. CDR3 bases: TGTGCCAGCAGTGATACTAGCGCCTCGGCTATGTATGAGCAGTTCTTC. Translation: CASSDTSASAMYEQFF.

In DNA form, the CDR3 reads TGCGCCAGCAGCCCCGCCGGGACAGGGCCAGATACGCAGTATTTT. Encoded protein: CASSPAGTGPDTQYF. The J gene is TRBJ2-3, the V gene TRBV5-1, with 9 bases lining up with TRBD1. In germline, CDR1 is SGHRS, CDR2 YFSETQ. This CDR3 comprises 15 residues. V gave up 4 bases and J gave up 4 bases; unmatched junction bases: 7. The whole variable domain, remainder taken from reference TRBV5-1 and TRBJ2-3, is KAGVTQTPRYLIKTRGQQVTLSCSPISGHRSVSWYQQTPGQGLQFLFEYFSETQRNKGNFPGRFSGRQFSNSRSEMNVSTLELGDSALYLCASSPAGTGPDTQYFGPGTRLTVL.

The chain has TRBV6-6 and TRBJ2-1; D unclear. Between the trimmed V and J ends, which lost 2 bases and 8 bases, there was a span of 13 bases. CDR3 length: 14 residues. CDR1 is MNHNY, CDR2 SVGAGI, per germline (reference sequence). CDR3 region: CASSYHPAWDEQFF. CDR3 coding DNA: TGTGCCAGCAGTTACCATCCGGCGTGGGATGAGCAGTTCTTC.

J is TRBJ2-7 and V is TRBV28; possibly TRBD1 for D (5 bases). Between the trimmed V and J ends, which lost 8 bases and 4 bases, there was a span of 21 bases. The V gene's germline CDR1 is MDHEN and CDR2 SYDVKM. The CDR3 length is 15 residues. The CDR3: CASRVYVRGRYEQYF. The CDR3 nucleotides are TGTGCCAGCCGAGTTTATGTTAGGGGCCGTTACGAGCAGTACTTC.

The gene calls are TRBV5-6 and TRBJ1-1; 8 positions agree with TRBD1. With 0 bases clipped from V and 1 base from J, the junction kept 2 bases outside the gene matches. The CDR3 covers 15 residues. Germline CDR1 is SGHDT and CDR2 is YYEEEE. CDR3 loop: CASSLGDRRNTEAFF. Here the CDR3 DNA reads TGTGCCAGCAGCTTGGGGGACAGGAGGAACACTGAAGCTTTCTTT.